This TCR beta chain was profiled in a study of cytomegalovirus exposure and HLA in healthy donors. Germline V gene data show CDR1 as SGHTA and CDR2 as FQGNSA. Trimming shortened V by 5 bases and J by 9 bases, and 17 bases separated the two germline ends. CDR3 length: 13 amino acids. In this sample, this clone turned up many times. 13 Jbeta primers and 60 Vbeta primers were used for the PCR. Source study methods: Later, an analysis found roughly 80 million unique TCR beta chains, and roughly 9.9 million of these were shared. Sequencing was performed with immunoSEQ multiplex PCR; in TCRdb, only in-frame clones are kept and a portion is missing. The V and J calls and clone size are taken from that table; D and trimming were inferred from the DNA. This sample has around 100,000 clones, with roughly 77% found just once.

This sequence originates from a man aged 30 to 45 in good health and CMV-seronegative. Sequences were obtained from PBMCs. The chain has TRBV7-2 and TRBJ2-7, with a tentative D call TRBD1 (6 bases). CDR3 bases: TGTGCCAGCAGCCCACCCCAGGGGCGGGTGCAGTACTTC. It codes for CASSPPQGRVQYF.